This is a list of T cell receptor beta chains from one sample in a study of blood T cell repertoires in COVID-19. Method: immunoSEQ multiplex PCR; TCRdb's copy keeps in-frame clones and lacks some. Of about 310,000 clones in the sample, 85% to 90% were seen once. The sequenced material came from PBMCs or T cells enriched from blood (not recorded which). The receptors come from a woman under 30 with acute COVID-19. The CDR3 runs from the conserved cysteine through the conserved F or W. D genes are given only for firm matches. Rows may omit the clone size; those that give it use once, few, many or a size class.

d_call: TRBD1
clone_size: NA
j_call: TRBJ1-2
v_call: TRBV27
cdr3_nt: TGTGCCAGCAGTTTGGGGACAGGACTTACAAATGGCTACACCTTC
cdr3_aa: CASSLGTGLTNGYTF

d_call: NA
clone_size: NA
j_call: TRBJ2-7
v_call: TRBV5-5
cdr3_nt: TGTGCCAGCAGCTTGGCGTCAGTCGAGCAGTACTTC
cdr3_aa: CASSLASVEQYF

d_call: NA
clone_size: NA
j_call: TRBJ1-1
v_call: TRBV7-8
cdr3_nt: TGTGCCAGCAGCCGCGATCGACAAAGTGAAGCTTTCTTT
cdr3_aa: CASSRDRQSEAFF

d_call: NA
clone_size: NA
j_call: TRBJ1-1
v_call: TRBV12-5
cdr3_nt: TGTGCGAACCTGGGAGTCACTGAAGCTTTCTTT
cdr3_aa: CANLGVTEAFF

d_call: NA
clone_size: few
j_call: TRBJ2-2
v_call: TRBV9
cdr3_nt: TGTGCCAGCAGCGCCCCCCCCTTCGGGGAGCTGTTTTTT
cdr3_aa: CASSAPPFGELFF

d_call: TRBD2
clone_size: NA
j_call: TRBJ2-7
v_call: TRBV28
cdr3_nt: TGTGCCTCTTCTCCACAGCGGGAAGCCTACGAGCAGTACTTC
cdr3_aa: CASSPQREAYEQYF

d_call: NA
clone_size: NA
j_call: TRBJ2-1
v_call: TRBV6-5
cdr3_nt: TGTGCCAGCAGCCGGACATTCTCCTACAATGAGCAGTTCTTC
cdr3_aa: CASSRTFSYNEQFF

d_call: NA
clone_size: NA
j_call: TRBJ2-1
v_call: TRBV6-2/TRBV6-3
cdr3_nt: TGTGCCAGCAGTTACGGAGGGAGGAGCTCCTACAATGAGCAGTTCTTC
cdr3_aa: CASSYGGRSSYNEQFF

d_call: NA
clone_size: NA
j_call: TRBJ2-5
v_call: TRBV7-3
cdr3_nt: TGTGCCAGCAGCCCCTCCGTTCTGCAAGAGACCCAGTACTTC
cdr3_aa: CASSPSVLQETQYF

d_call: TRBD1
clone_size: NA
j_call: TRBJ2-1
v_call: TRBV5-5
cdr3_nt: TGTGCCAGCAGCCACGGGACAGGGACGAATGAGCAGTTCTTC
cdr3_aa: CASSHGTGTNEQFF

d_call: NA
clone_size: NA
j_call: TRBJ2-7
v_call: TRBV19
cdr3_nt: TGTGCCAGTAGTGGACGTGGGAGGCTTAACTACGAGCAGTACTTC
cdr3_aa: CASSGRGRLNYEQYF

d_call: NA
clone_size: NA
j_call: TRBJ1-1
v_call: TRBV7-3
cdr3_nt: TGTGCCAGCAGCAGTCAGGGGCTACTCGCTGAAGCTTTCTTT
cdr3_aa: CASSSQGLLAEAFF

d_call: TRBD1
clone_size: NA
j_call: TRBJ1-1
v_call: TRBV29-1
cdr3_nt: TGCAGCGTCGTCGAGACAGGGTTGGGTAGGGCGACTGAAGCTTTCTTT
cdr3_aa: CSVVETGLGRATEAFF

d_call: NA
clone_size: NA
j_call: TRBJ2-6
v_call: TRBV28
cdr3_nt: TGTGCCAGCGGAATTGGGGGGTTAGTAAGCTCTGGGGCCAACGTCCTGACTTTC
cdr3_aa: CASGIGGLVSSGANVLTF

d_call: TRBD1
clone_size: NA
j_call: TRBJ2-1
v_call: TRBV6-4
cdr3_nt: TGTGCCAGCAGTGGACAGGGGGACTACAATGAGCAGTTCTTC
cdr3_aa: CASSGQGDYNEQFF

d_call: NA
clone_size: NA
j_call: TRBJ2-7
v_call: TRBV18
cdr3_nt: TGTGCCAGCTCACCACGAGTAAACTACGAGCAGTACTTC
cdr3_aa: CASSPRVNYEQYF

d_call: NA
clone_size: NA
j_call: TRBJ2-2
v_call: TRBV28
cdr3_nt: TGTGCCAGCAGTTTAATCGGGAGCGGGGAGCTGTTTTTT
cdr3_aa: CASSLIGSGELFF

d_call: TRBD1
clone_size: NA
j_call: TRBJ2-6
v_call: TRBV6-1
cdr3_nt: TGTGCCAGCAGTGAAACCCAGGGGGCCGGGGCCAACGTCCTGACTTTC
cdr3_aa: CASSETQGAGANVLTF

d_call: TRBD1
clone_size: once
j_call: TRBJ2-1
v_call: TRBV27
cdr3_nt: TGTGCCAGCAGTATCGGGGACAGGGTTTTCGATGAGCAGTTCTTC
cdr3_aa: CASSIGDRVFDEQFF

d_call: NA
clone_size: once
j_call: TRBJ2-5
v_call: TRBV28
cdr3_nt: TGTGCCAGCACCTCACAAACGGGAGAGACCCAGTACTTC
cdr3_aa: CASTSQTGETQYF

d_call: TRBD1
clone_size: NA
j_call: TRBJ1-1
v_call: TRBV5-1
cdr3_nt: TGCGCCAGCAGCCCCGCAGGGGGTAGGGAAGCTTTCTTT
cdr3_aa: CASSPAGGREAFF

d_call: NA
clone_size: NA
j_call: TRBJ1-5
v_call: TRBV9
cdr3_nt: TGTGCCAGCAGCGTAGGGAGGGATCAGCCCCAGCATTTT
cdr3_aa: CASSVGRDQPQHF

d_call: TRBD1
clone_size: NA
j_call: TRBJ1-5
v_call: TRBV6-5
cdr3_nt: TGTGCCAGCAGCAGGGGGAACAATCAGCCCCAGCATTTT
cdr3_aa: CASSRGNNQPQHF

d_call: NA
clone_size: NA
j_call: TRBJ1-5
v_call: TRBV29-1
cdr3_nt: TGCAGCGTTCGGGACGGAGGGAGCAATCAGCCCCAGCATTTT
cdr3_aa: CSVRDGGSNQPQHF

d_call: NA
clone_size: NA
j_call: TRBJ1-2
v_call: TRBV28
cdr3_nt: TGTGCCAGCAGTACCTTGGCAGGGTTTGTTGACTATGGCTACACCTTC
cdr3_aa: CASSTLAGFVDYGYTF

d_call: TRBD1
clone_size: few
j_call: TRBJ2-1
v_call: TRBV29-1
cdr3_nt: TGCAGCGTGCCCGGGACAGGGGGCAAAGAGCAGTTCTTC
cdr3_aa: CSVPGTGGKEQFF

d_call: NA
clone_size: once
j_call: TRBJ1-1
v_call: TRBV28
cdr3_nt: TGTGCCAGCACTCAAGGAGCTCGGGAGATGAACACTGAAGCTTTCTTT
cdr3_aa: CASTQGAREMNTEAFF

d_call: NA
clone_size: NA
j_call: TRBJ1-1
v_call: TRBV12-3/TRBV12-4
cdr3_nt: TGTGCCAGCAGTTTTGGGCCGAACACTGAAGCTTTCTTT
cdr3_aa: CASSFGPNTEAFF

d_call: TRBD1
clone_size: once
j_call: TRBJ2-2
v_call: TRBV25-1
cdr3_nt: TGTGCCAGCAGTGAATCCGGCAGGGGGTCTAACGGGGAGCTGTTTTTT
cdr3_aa: CASSESGRGSNGELFF

d_call: TRBD2
clone_size: NA
j_call: TRBJ2-3
v_call: TRBV4-1
cdr3_nt: TGCGCCAGCAGCCAAGGCCCTGGACTAGCGGAAGATACGCAGTATTTT
cdr3_aa: CASSQGPGLAEDTQYF

d_call: NA
clone_size: NA
j_call: TRBJ1-5
v_call: TRBV5-1
cdr3_nt: TGCGCCAGCAGCTTGATTGGCAGTCCTAATCAGCCCCAGCATTTT
cdr3_aa: CASSLIGSPNQPQHF

d_call: TRBD2
clone_size: NA
j_call: TRBJ2-1
v_call: TRBV6-2/TRBV6-3
cdr3_nt: TGTGCCAGCAGCCTAGGACTAGCGGGAGGGCTTAAAAATGAGCAGTTCTTC
cdr3_aa: CASSLGLAGGLKNEQFF

d_call: TRBD2
clone_size: NA
j_call: TRBJ2-2
v_call: TRBV2
cdr3_nt: TGTGCCAGCAGACTGGGGACTAGCTTTTCCGCCGGGGAGCTGTTTTTT
cdr3_aa: CASRLGTSFSAGELFF

d_call: TRBD1
clone_size: NA
j_call: TRBJ1-3
v_call: TRBV28
cdr3_nt: TGTGCCAGCAGACAAGCCGGGACAGGGATTGTAAACACCATATATTTT
cdr3_aa: CASRQAGTGIVNTIYF

d_call: TRBD1
clone_size: NA
j_call: TRBJ2-5
v_call: TRBV6-5
cdr3_nt: TGTGCCAGCAGTTCCTCCGGGACAGGGTCCTGGGAGACCCAGTACTTC
cdr3_aa: CASSSSGTGSWETQYF

d_call: NA
clone_size: NA
j_call: TRBJ1-1
v_call: TRBV28
cdr3_nt: TGTGCCAGCAGTTTCAGGAACACTGAAGCTTTCTTT
cdr3_aa: CASSFRNTEAFF

d_call: NA
clone_size: NA
j_call: TRBJ1-3
v_call: TRBV9
cdr3_nt: TGTGCCAGCAGCGTAGGGCTTGACTCTGGAAACACCATATATTTT
cdr3_aa: CASSVGLDSGNTIYF

d_call: NA
clone_size: NA
j_call: TRBJ2-7
v_call: TRBV5-4
cdr3_nt: TGTGCCAGCAGCTTTGACAGGTTAGCTACGTTTTCCGAGCAGTACTTC
cdr3_aa: CASSFDRLATFSEQYF

d_call: NA
clone_size: NA
j_call: TRBJ2-3
v_call: TRBV19
cdr3_nt: TGTGCCAGTAAAGGGACACGGACAGATACGCAGTATTTT
cdr3_aa: CASKGTRTDTQYF

d_call: TRBD2
clone_size: NA
j_call: TRBJ2-1
v_call: TRBV28
cdr3_nt: TGTGCCAGCAGTGTACATAGCGGGAGGGCCAATAATGAGCAGTTCTTC
cdr3_aa: CASSVHSGRANNEQFF

d_call: TRBD1
clone_size: NA
j_call: TRBJ1-3
v_call: TRBV7-6
cdr3_nt: TGTGCCAGCAGCTTAGGGCTAGGGGGCGTTGGGGACACCATATATTTT
cdr3_aa: CASSLGLGGVGDTIYF

d_call: NA
clone_size: NA
j_call: TRBJ1-2
v_call: TRBV2
cdr3_nt: TGTGCCAGCAGTCGAGGGACACTTGAAGAAGGCTACACCTTC
cdr3_aa: CASSRGTLEEGYTF

d_call: TRBD2
clone_size: NA
j_call: TRBJ2-7
v_call: TRBV5-1
cdr3_nt: TGCGCCAGCAGCCGGGGGACTAGCGGAACCTACGAGCAGTACTTC
cdr3_aa: CASSRGTSGTYEQYF

d_call: TRBD2
clone_size: NA
j_call: TRBJ2-1
v_call: TRBV13
cdr3_nt: TGTGCCAGCAGCGAGGGACTAGCGGGAGAACCTTACAATGAGCAGTTCTTC
cdr3_aa: CASSEGLAGEPYNEQFF

d_call: TRBD1
clone_size: NA
j_call: TRBJ1-2
v_call: TRBV23-1
cdr3_nt: TGCGCCAGCAGTCAATCGTCGCCGGGACAGGGAGTAGGACTATACGGCTACACCTTC
cdr3_aa: CASSQSSPGQGVGLYGYTF

d_call: NA
clone_size: NA
j_call: TRBJ2-7
v_call: TRBV20-1
cdr3_nt: TGCAGTGCCTCTCAGTTGTCCGAGCAGTACTTC
cdr3_aa: CSASQLSEQYF

d_call: TRBD1
clone_size: NA
j_call: TRBJ1-6
v_call: TRBV19
cdr3_nt: TGTGCCAGTAGTATCCCCGGGACAGCCGGCCCCCTCCACTTT
cdr3_aa: CASSIPGTAGPLHF

d_call: NA
clone_size: NA
j_call: TRBJ2-1
v_call: TRBV28
cdr3_nt: TGTGCCAGTATACAGAGCTCCTACAATGAGCAGTTCTTC
cdr3_aa: CASIQSSYNEQFF

d_call: TRBD2
clone_size: NA
j_call: TRBJ2-1
v_call: TRBV12-5
cdr3_nt: TGTGCTCGGGGGGGCCACCGCAATGAGCAGTTCTTC
cdr3_aa: CARGGHRNEQFF

d_call: TRBD1
clone_size: NA
j_call: TRBJ1-1
v_call: TRBV18
cdr3_nt: TGTGCCAGCTCATCCGACCGGGACAGACTCCGGGGGAACACTGAAGCTTTCTTT
cdr3_aa: CASSSDRDRLRGNTEAFF

d_call: NA
clone_size: few
j_call: TRBJ1-4
v_call: TRBV28
cdr3_nt: TGTGCCAGCAGTTACCCGACAGTGCCTCATATTGCAACTAATGAAAAACTGTTTTTT
cdr3_aa: CASSYPTVPHIATNEKLFF